The 3 T cell receptor beta chains below were found in one sample sequenced in a study of response to subunit inactivated influenza vaccine. In TCRdb, the RT-PCR reads were re-called with MiXCR into one record per CDR3 protein. The sample holds some 200,000 distinct CDR3 sequences, approximately 12% seen once. These data were also reused for a study on T cells expressing NK-cell markers. That report adds: Beta-chain TCR cDNA was generated via 5'RACE template switching with UMIs.

The material sequenced was CD8+ T cells sorted from PBMCs, taken roughly 12 days after vaccination. Receptor source: a man aged 50-60 years who received an inactivated influenza vaccine.

This clonotype was found a few times. V and J are TRBV7-9 and TRBJ2-7; the D gene is possibly TRBD1 (5 bases). The CDR3 is 14 amino acids. V was shortened by 0 bases and J by 3 bases, with 9 bases between the two germline ends. In germline, CDR1 is SEHNR, CDR2 FQNEAQ (reference sequence). Here the CDR3 reads CASSLADSRYEQYF. CDR3 nucleotide sequence: TGTGCCAGCAGCTTAGCTGACAGCCGCTACGAGCAGTACTTC.

The sample holds many counts of this clonotype. The chain carries TRBV7-9 and TRBJ2-3; no clear D gene. Germline V gene data show CDR1 as SEHNR and CDR2 as FQNEAQ (reference sequence). The CDR3 is 12 residues long. V was clipped by 2 bases and J by 2 bases, with 2 bases between them. The CDR3 DNA is TGTGCCAGCAGCTTATACACAGATACGCAGTATTTT. Residues: CASSLYTDTQYF.

The gene calls are TRBV7-2 and TRBJ2-2, with unresolved D. The CDR3 length is 16 residues. The V gene lost 4 bases and the J gene lost 0 bases, with 12 bases spanning the gap. Germline CDR1 SGHTA, CDR2 FQGNSA. CDR3 region: CASSSPATPNTGELFF. CDR3 nucleotide sequence: TGTGCCAGCAGCTCCCCCGCGACTCCGAACACCGGGGAGCTGTTTTTT.